The 29 T cell receptor beta chains below come from one sample, sequenced in a study of cytomegalovirus exposure and HLA in healthy donors. It was with 60 Vbeta and 13 Jbeta primers that the PCR ran. Assay used: immunoSEQ multiplex PCR; TCRdb lists only in-frame clones, some missing. The sample has 120,000 to 150,000 clones; about 80% are singletons. Sequenced input: PBMCs. These receptors all come from a woman aged 35 to 49 in good health and CMV-seronegative.

The CDR3: CASSLAIDTQYF. CDR3 DNA: TGCGCCAGCAGCTTGGCTATAGATACGCAGTATTTT. The genes are TRBV5-1 and TRBJ2-3, with unresolved D. Germline V gives CDR1 SGHRS, CDR2 YFSETQ. Between the trimmed V and J ends, which lost 0 bases and 5 bases, there was a span of 4 bases. CDR3 length equals 12 residues.

Here the CDR3 reads CASSYSRDREATQYF. DNA of the CDR3: TGTGCCAGCAGCTACTCCCGGGACAGGGAGGCGACCCAGTACTTC. The rearrangement joins TRBV5-4 to TRBJ2-5, with 9 nucleotides matching TRBD1. V lost 3 bases and J lost 7; bases outside the gene matches: 10. CDR1 and CDR2 (germline): SGHNT, YYREEE (reference sequence). The CDR3 is 15 amino acids.

The chain links TRBV12-5 to TRBJ2-2, with TRBD2 matching 10 bases. The CDR3 contains 16 residues. Per the germline V gene, CDR1 is LGHNT and CDR2 is FRNRAP. With V trimmed by 3 bases and J by 5 bases, 6 bases remained unmatched. The CDR3 loop is CASGFASGRWTGELFF. In nucleotides, the CDR3 is TGTGCTAGTGGTTTTGCTAGCGGGAGATGGACCGGGGAGCTGTTTTTT.

The chain links TRBV5-1 to TRBJ2-7, with D perhaps matching TRBD1 (6 bases). V was cut by 2 bases and J by 6 bases, with 15 bases left in between. Per the germline V gene, CDR1 is SGHRS and CDR2 is YFSETQ. The CDR3 spans 14 residues. CDR3 nucleotide sequence: TGCGCCAGCAGCTTAGGACAGCCCCTCGGCGAGCAGTACTTC. Its protein is CASSLGQPLGEQYF.

The rearrangement uses TRBV28 and TRBJ2-7; weak D call: TRBD1 (5 bases). This CDR3 spans 13 amino acids. From germline, CDR1 is MDHEN and CDR2 SYDVKM. The V and J ends lost 3 bases and 2 bases respectively, with 8 bases between them. The CDR3 DNA sequence: TGTGCCAGCAGTTTCCCAGGGACCTACGAGCAGTACTTC. It codes for CASSFPGTYEQYF.

The count of this clone is one. J is TRBJ2-7 and V is TRBV29-1; a possible D gene is TRBD1 (6 bases). Germline CDR1 reads SQVTM; CDR2 reads ANQGSEA. The CDR3 consists of 15 residues. V dropped 0 bases and J dropped 2 bases, with 14 bases sitting between them. CDR3 DNA: TGCAGCGTTGAAGAGAGGGACACCCGGCCCTACGAGCAGTACTTC. As protein: CSVEERDTRPYEQYF.

This clone was seen just once. The V and J genes are TRBV11-2 and TRBJ1-1; no clear D. This CDR3 contains 12 residues. The germline V gene encodes CDR1 SGHAT and CDR2 FQNNGV. V lost 6 bases, J lost 9 bases, and 14 bases lay in between. For the CDR3, the DNA is TGTGCCAGCAGTAACGATTACACCCAAGCTTTCTTT. Its protein product is CASSNDYTQAFF.

The chain uses TRBV28 and TRBJ2-7; D possibly corresponds to TRBD2 (6 bases). Trimming took 5 bases from V and 0 from J, leaving 14 bases between them. CDR1 is MDHEN, CDR2 SYDVKM, per germline. This CDR3 is 15 amino acids long. CDR3 sequence: CASSLAGRASYEQYF. In nucleotides, the CDR3 is TGTGCCAGCAGTCTGGCGGGGCGGGCCTCCTACGAGCAGTACTTC. Complete variable domain (other parts from reference TRBV28 and TRBJ2-7): DVKVTQSSRYLVKRTGEKVFLECVQDMDHENMFWYRQDPGLGLRLIYFSYDVKMKEKGDIPEGYSVSREKKERFSLILESASTNQTSMYLCASSLAGRASYEQYFGPGTRLTVT.

The CDR3 region is CASSVGLPGRGAGATNEKLFF. The CDR3 nucleotides read TGTGCCAGCAGCGTAGGGCTCCCAGGCAGGGGCGCGGGGGCAACTAATGAAAAACTGTTTTTT. The chain combines TRBV9 with TRBJ1-4, with D possibly being TRBD1 (6 bases). Trimming took off 0 bases at V and 0 bases at J, with 24 bases between the two ends. CDR1 and CDR2 (germline): SGDLS, YYNGEE. There are 21 residues in the CDR3.

The chain couples TRBV14 to TRBJ2-1, with TRBD2 matching over 11 bases. Germline values: CDR1 SGHDN, CDR2 FVKESK. The CDR3 consists of 18 residues. V was clipped by 0 bases and J by 4 bases; unmatched bases: 8. The CDR3 region is CASSQDGGTSGLYNEQFF. CDR3 coding DNA: TGTGCCAGCAGCCAAGATGGGGGGACTAGCGGTCTTTACAATGAGCAGTTCTTC. The whole variable domain, filled in from reference TRBV14 and TRBJ2-1, reads EAGVTQFPSHSVIEKGQTVTLRCDPISGHDNLYWYRRVMGKEIKFLLHFVKESKQDESGMPNNRFLAERTGGTYSTLKVQPAELEDSGVYFCASSQDGGTSGLYNEQFFGPGTRLTVL.

The chain couples TRBV19 to TRBJ1-1, with D perhaps TRBD1 (6 bases). This CDR3 is 13 amino acids long. The V gene's germline CDR1 is LNHDA and CDR2 SQIVND (reference sequence). Trimming shortened V by 6 bases and J by 1 base, and 9 bases separated the two germline ends. CDR3 amino acids: CASRGQRNTEAFF. The CDR3 nucleotides read TGTGCCAGTAGAGGACAGAGGAACACTGAAGCTTTCTTT. The full variable domain, with the rest looked up from reference TRBV19 and TRBJ1-1, is DGGITQSPKYLFRKEGQNVTLSCEQNLNHDAMYWYRQDPGQGLRLIYYSQIVNDFQKGDIAEGYSVSREKKESFPLTVTSAQKNPTAFYLCASRGQRNTEAFFGQGTRLTVV.

The chain uses TRBV7-7 and TRBJ1-2, with D possibly TRBD1 on 6 matching bases. V was clipped by 3 bases and J by 6 bases, with 17 bases between them. CDR1 is SSHAT, CDR2 FNYEAQ, per germline (reference sequence). The CDR3 is 15 amino acids. The CDR3 loop reads CASSLYRVRPHGYTF. DNA for the CDR3: TGTGCCAGCAGCTTGTACAGGGTAAGGCCGCATGGCTACACCTTC.

The chain links TRBV20-1 to TRBJ2-7, with D possibly matching TRBD2 (6 bases). The CDR3 has 11 amino acids. Deletions cut 3 bases from V and 7 bases from J, with 10 bases between. Germline V gene data show CDR1 as DFQATT and CDR2 as SNEGSKA (reference sequence). CDR3 sequence (DNA): TGCAGTGCTAGGGGGGGTTGGGAGCAGTACTTC. It translates to CSARGGWEQYF.

The rearrangement links TRBV10-3 to TRBJ2-1; no clear D. V lost 11 bases and J lost 3, with 17 bases in between. The CDR3 runs 14 residues. The germline V gene has CDR1 ENHRY and CDR2 SYGVKD. In nucleotides, the CDR3 is TGTGCCCCCACCCCCAGGTGGGTCTACAATGAGCAGTTCTTC. Translating it yields CAPTPRWVYNEQFF.

The V call is TRBV28, the J call TRBJ1-5; D unclear. V gave up 5 bases and J gave up 11 bases, with 19 bases separating them. CDR3 length: 14 amino acids. Germline V gene data show CDR1 as MDHEN and CDR2 as SYDVKM. The CDR3 region is CASSLLAGEGSQHF. Here the CDR3 DNA reads TGTGCCAGCAGTCTTTTGGCAGGAGAGGGTTCCCAGCATTTT.

V and J are TRBV5-1 and TRBJ2-1; D gene ambiguous. This CDR3 has 14 amino acids. Germline-derived CDR1 and CDR2 are SGHRS and YFSETQ. V was cut by 3 bases and J by 0 bases, with 7 bases left in between. CDR3 protein: CASSYGGSYNEQFF. DNA of the CDR3: TGCGCCAGCAGCTACGGCGGCTCCTACAATGAGCAGTTCTTC.

The rearrangement joins TRBV13 to TRBJ1-5; no clear D. V was pared by 1 base and J by 2 bases, with 6 bases between. Per the germline V gene, CDR1 is PRHDT and CDR2 is FYEKMQ (reference sequence). The CDR3 sequence is 14 residues long. CDR3: CASSLATGNQPQHF. The CDR3 DNA is TGTGCCAGCAGCTTAGCCACGGGCAATCAGCCCCAGCATTTT.

The chain employs TRBV2 and TRBJ2-5; D is possibly TRBD2 (6 bases). The J call may be faulty, since TRBJ2-7 better matches the DNA end. CDR3 length: 13 residues. Germline assignment: CDR1 SNHLY and CDR2 FYNNEI. The CDR3 region has the DNA TGTGCCAGCAGTTACGGACTACATTACGAGCAGTACTTC. Its protein is CASSYGLHYEQYF.

The chain has TRBV5-4 and TRBJ1-1, with D tentatively TRBD1 (5 bases). V lost 4 bases and J lost 5, with 9 bases in between. Germline assignment: CDR1 SGHNT and CDR2 YYREEE (reference sequence). The CDR3 is made up of 12 amino acids. The CDR3 DNA is TGTGCCAGCAGCACCAGGGTAACTGAAGCTTTCTTT. Translating gives CASSTRVTEAFF.

The V gene is TRBV30, the J gene TRBJ2-7; 9 positions match TRBD2. V dropped 3 bases and J dropped 0; count of bases not matched to a gene: 6. This CDR3 spans 15 amino acids. CDR1 and CDR2 (germline): GTSNPN, SVGIG (reference sequence). The CDR3 DNA is TGTGCCTGGAGGGGTAGACTAGCGGACTCCTACGAGCAGTACTTC. It translates to CAWRGRLADSYEQYF.

The V and J genes are TRBV25-1 and TRBJ2-1; TRBD1 is a possible D gene (6 bases). The CDR3 has 15 amino acids. Germline V gene data show CDR1 as MGHDK and CDR2 as SYGVNS. Trimming cost V 3 bases and J 1 base, with 10 bases left between them. CDR3 amino acids: CASSDRTESYNEQFF. CDR3 nucleotide sequence: TGTGCCAGCAGTGACAGGACAGAATCCTACAATGAGCAGTTCTTC.

The rearrangement uses TRBV5-1 and TRBJ2-2; the match to TRBD2 covers 7 bases. With V trimmed by 4 bases and J by 4 bases, 7 bases remained unmatched. This CDR3 is 15 amino acids long. CDR1 SGHRS and CDR2 YFSETQ come from the germline V gene. This CDR3 is CASSQGGAGTGELFF. The CDR3 nucleotides are TGCGCCAGCAGCCAGGGAGGGGCCGGCACCGGGGAGCTGTTTTTT.

The chain employs TRBV27 and TRBJ2-1; TRBD2 is a possible D gene (5 bases). In germline, CDR1 is MNHEY, CDR2 SMNVEV (reference sequence). The ends were cut back, 1 base at V and 4 bases at J, with 8 bases in the middle. This CDR3 spans 14 amino acids. The CDR3 DNA follows: TGTGCCAGCAGTTTATTGTCGGGATACAATGAGCAGTTCTTC. As protein: CASSLLSGYNEQFF.

This chain uses TRBV4-3 with TRBJ2-7, with D possibly being TRBD2 (6 bases). V dropped 0 bases and J dropped 3 bases, with 12 bases sitting between them. Per the germline V gene, CDR1 is LGHNA and CDR2 is YSLEER. The CDR3 totals 15 residues. CDR3 loop: CASSQDRGTDYEQYF. The CDR3, as DNA: TGCGCCAGCAGCCAAGATCGGGGGACGGACTACGAGCAGTACTTC.

The chain combines TRBV28 with TRBJ2-4, with a tentative D call TRBD2 (5 bases). In germline, CDR1 is MDHEN, CDR2 SYDVKM. The CDR3 has 12 residues. CDR3 nucleotides: TGTGCTACTAGGACCTTCAAAAACATTCAGTACTTC. Translated, it gives CATRTFKNIQYF.

A word on this clone: Compared with germline, one end of the junction differs, possibly owing to a read error. V and J are TRBV2 and TRBJ1-4; possible D gene TRBD1, 5 bases. This CDR3 comprises 14 residues. Germline lookup yields CDR1 SNHLY and CDR2 FYNNEI. The CDR3 loop reads CASTRGGNNENLFF. CDR3 nucleotides: TGTGCCAGCACCCGGGGGGGTAATAATGAAAACCTGTTTTTT.

The chain recombines TRBV27 with TRBJ2-7; 11 bases line up with TRBD1. This CDR3 contains 13 residues. With 5 bases clipped from V and 11 bases from J, the junction kept 8 bases outside the gene matches. Germline V gives CDR1 MNHEY, CDR2 SMNVEV (reference sequence). CDR3 protein: CASSLGQGAVKYF. CDR3 bases: TGTGCCAGCAGTCTAGGACAGGGGGCTGTAAAGTACTTC.

V and J are TRBV7-6 and TRBJ2-7; 9 nucleotides agree with TRBD2. CDR3 size: 14 residues. Per germline, CDR1 SGHVS and CDR2 FNYEAQ. J lost 6 bases, V lost 1 base, and 4 bases had no gene match. CDR3 region: CASSLVREGREQYF. DNA of the CDR3: TGTGCCAGCAGCTTAGTGCGGGAGGGCCGCGAGCAGTACTTC.

This clone was seen just once. This chain links TRBV11-2 with TRBJ1-4; D possibly corresponds to TRBD1 (6 bases). Trimming cost V 3 bases and J 9 bases, with 20 bases left between them. The CDR3 has 16 residues. Germline CDR1 reads SGHAT; CDR2 reads FQNNGV. As DNA, the CDR3 is TGTGCCAGCAGCTTCCCCACGGGCAGGGGTGGCCAAAAACTGTTTTTT. Its translation: CASSFPTGRGGQKLFF.